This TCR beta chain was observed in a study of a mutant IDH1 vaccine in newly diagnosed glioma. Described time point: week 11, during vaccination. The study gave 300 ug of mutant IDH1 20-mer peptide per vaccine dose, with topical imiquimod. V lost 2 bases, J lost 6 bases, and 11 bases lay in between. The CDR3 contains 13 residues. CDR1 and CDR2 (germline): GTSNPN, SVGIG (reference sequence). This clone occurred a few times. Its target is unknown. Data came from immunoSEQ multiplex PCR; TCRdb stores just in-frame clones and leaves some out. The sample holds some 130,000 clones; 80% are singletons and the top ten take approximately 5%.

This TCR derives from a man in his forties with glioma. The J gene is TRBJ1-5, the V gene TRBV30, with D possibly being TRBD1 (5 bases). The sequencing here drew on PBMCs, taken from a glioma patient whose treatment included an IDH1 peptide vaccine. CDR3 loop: CAWSRQGGQPQHF. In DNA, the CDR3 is TGTGCCTGGAGTCGGCAGGGTGGTCAGCCCCAGCATTTT.